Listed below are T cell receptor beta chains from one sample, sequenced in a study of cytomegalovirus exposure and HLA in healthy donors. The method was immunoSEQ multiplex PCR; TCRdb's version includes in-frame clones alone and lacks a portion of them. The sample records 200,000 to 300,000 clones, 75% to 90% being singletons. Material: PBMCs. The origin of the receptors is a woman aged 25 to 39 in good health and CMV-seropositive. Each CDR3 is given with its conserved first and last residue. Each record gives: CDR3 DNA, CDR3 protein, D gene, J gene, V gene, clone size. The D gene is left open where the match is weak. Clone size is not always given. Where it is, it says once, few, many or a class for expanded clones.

TGTGCCAGCAGCGGAGGGCAGGGGGCTTATGGCTACACCTTC	CASSGGQGAYGYTF	TRBD1	TRBJ1-2	TRBV5-4	.
TGTGCCAGCAGTGAAATTGGAGGGAGGGCCTACGAGCAGTACTTC	CASSEIGGRAYEQYF	TRBD2	TRBJ2-7	TRBV2	.
TGTGCCACCAGCAGAGGGGGGACAGAGGCCTACGAGCAGTACTTC	CATSRGGTEAYEQYF	TRBD1	TRBJ2-7	TRBV15	.
TGTGCCACCGGGTCCGGGGGAGAAGCAGATACGCAGTATTTT	CATGSGGEADTQYF	.	TRBJ2-3	TRBV15	.
TGCAGCGTTCCTCATCCACAGGGTAATGAGCAGTTCTTC	CSVPHPQGNEQFF	.	TRBJ2-1	TRBV29-1	.
TGTGCCAGCACCGGAACAGGAAGGGTTTGGGAGACCCAGTACTTC	CASTGTGRVWETQYF	.	TRBJ2-5	TRBV6-1	.
TGTGCCAGCAGCTCCGACACTGAAGCTTTCTTT	CASSSDTEAFF	.	TRBJ1-1	TRBV5-4	.
TGTGCCAGCAGTGGCAGGGTCTCTGGAAGTTATCGGACTGAAGCTTTCTTT	CASSGRVSGSYRTEAFF	.	TRBJ1-1	TRBV25-1	.
TGCGCCAGCACCCGAGGTAGCGGGAGCACAGATACGCAGTATTTT	CASTRGSGSTDTQYF	TRBD2	TRBJ2-3	TRBV5-1	.
TGTGCCAGCACCCCCTCCAGGGCCAATGAGCAGTTCTTC	CASTPSRANEQFF	.	TRBJ2-1	TRBV28	once
TGTGCCAGCAGCTATATCACAAGCCAAGAGACCCAGTACTTC	CASSYITSQETQYF	.	TRBJ2-5	TRBV7-9	.
TGCAGCGTTGGGACAGGATCGACAGATACGCAGTATTTT	CSVGTGSTDTQYF	TRBD1	TRBJ2-3	TRBV29-1	.
TGTGCCAGCAGCTCACCCGCGGGTGGGACAGGACCAACCTACGAGCAGTACTTC	CASSSPAGGTGPTYEQYF	TRBD1	TRBJ2-7	TRBV7-9	.
TGTGCCTGGAGGACAGCGGGAGTAAGGGGAGAGTACTTC	CAWRTAGVRGEYF	TRBD2	TRBJ2-7	TRBV30	.
TGTGCCAGCAGTTACAGGGTAGAGACCCAGTACTTC	CASSYRVETQYF	.	TRBJ2-5	TRBV2	once
TGTGCCAGCAGCCGCGACAGTAACACTGAAGCTTTCTTT	CASSRDSNTEAFF	.	TRBJ1-1	TRBV11-2	.
TGCGCCAGCAGCTTGGACTTCTATGGCTACACCTTC	CASSLDFYGYTF	.	TRBJ1-2	TRBV5-1	.
TGTGCCAGCAGTCGCGGGGACAGGGTTGTCTATGGCTACACCTTC	CASSRGDRVVYGYTF	TRBD1	TRBJ1-2	TRBV27	once
TGTGCCAGCACAACCGGGACAGGGGGGGAGCAGTACTTC	CASTTGTGGEQYF	TRBD1	TRBJ2-7	TRBV2	.
TGTGCCAGCAGTTTAGCGACAGGCTCCGACGGGGAGCTGTTTTTT	CASSLATGSDGELFF	.	TRBJ2-2	TRBV27	.
TGTGCCAGCAGCCAAGCGTTGGGGGGGGGACTAGCCTACAATGAGCAGTTCTTC	CASSQALGGGLAYNEQFF	TRBD2	TRBJ2-1	TRBV4-2	.
TGTGCCAGCTCCGAGGACAGGAAAAGGCAAGAGACCCAGTACTTC	CASSEDRKRQETQYF	TRBD1	TRBJ2-5	TRBV18	.
TGTGCCAGCAGCGTGTTACAAGATACGCAGTATTTT	CASSVLQDTQYF	.	TRBJ2-3	TRBV9	.
TGCGCCAGCAGCTTCCTAGCGGGAGGGCCGAGGGAATACAATGAGCAGTTCTTC	CASSFLAGGPREYNEQFF	TRBD2	TRBJ2-1	TRBV5-1	.
TGTGCCAGCAGTTTTGGTGACAGGGCCTCCTACGAGCAGTACTTC	CASSFGDRASYEQYF	TRBD1	TRBJ2-7	TRBV27	once
TGTGCCAGCAGCCGCTGGGTAGCGGGAAGGAACGAGCAGTACTTC	CASSRWVAGRNEQYF	TRBD2	TRBJ2-7	TRBV7-2	few
TGTGCCAGCAGTGAACAGGGAGGCTCTGGAAACACCATATATTTT	CASSEQGGSGNTIYF	.	TRBJ1-3	TRBV25-1	.
TGTGCCAGCAGCTTGGGACAGGGGTCCTACTACGAGCAGTACTTC	CASSLGQGSYYEQYF	TRBD1	TRBJ2-7	TRBV5-4	.
TGCGCCAGCAGCCCGGTGGGCACGATCTATGGCTACACCTTC	CASSPVGTIYGYTF	.	TRBJ1-2	TRBV5-1	few
TGTGCCAGCAGCTTGTATACAGACTACAATGAGCAGTTCTTC	CASSLYTDYNEQFF	.	TRBJ2-1	TRBV5-4	.
TGCGCCAGCAGGTACGGGGGTGAGCAGTTCTTC	CASRYGGEQFF	.	TRBJ2-1	TRBV4-1	few
TGCGCCAGCAGCCTTTATGACAGCGGGAGCTCCTACGAGCAGTACTTC	CASSLYDSGSSYEQYF	TRBD2	TRBJ2-7	TRBV5-1	.
TGCGCCAGCAGCTCCCCGACTGGAAGCTCCTACAATGAGCAGTTCTTC	CASSSPTGSSYNEQFF	.	TRBJ2-1	TRBV4-1	once
TGTGCCACTCAAGGGAGGGGGTTTTCCGGGGAGCTGTTTTTT	CATQGRGFSGELFF	.	TRBJ2-2	TRBV6-5	many
TGTGCCAGTAGCCCGGGAGTCTCCTACGAGCAGTACTTC	CASSPGVSYEQYF	.	TRBJ2-7	TRBV19	.
TGTGCCAGCCGGGACAGGATGGATGAAAAACTGTTTTTT	CASRDRMDEKLFF	TRBD1	TRBJ1-4	TRBV2	.
TGTGCCAGCAGCTTGGATTCTACTAGCGGGAGGTGGACGAGGTACAATGAGCAGTTCTTC	CASSLDSTSGRWTRYNEQFF	TRBD2	TRBJ2-1	TRBV5-4	.
TGTGCCAGCAGCTCTTCCCCGGGAGAGACTGAAGCTTTCTTT	CASSSSPGETEAFF	.	TRBJ1-1	TRBV5-4	.
TGTGCCAGCAGCCACCGGGACAGCGCCTACGAGCAGTACTTC	CASSHRDSAYEQYF	TRBD1	TRBJ2-7	TRBV11-2	.
TGTGCCAGCGCTGGACAGGGCCAAAGCAATCAGCCCCAGCATTTT	CASAGQGQSNQPQHF	TRBD1	TRBJ1-5	TRBV2	.
TGCGCCAGCAGCGAAATACAGGGGACAGGGTACGAGCAGTACTTC	CASSEIQGTGYEQYF	TRBD1	TRBJ2-7	TRBV5-1	.